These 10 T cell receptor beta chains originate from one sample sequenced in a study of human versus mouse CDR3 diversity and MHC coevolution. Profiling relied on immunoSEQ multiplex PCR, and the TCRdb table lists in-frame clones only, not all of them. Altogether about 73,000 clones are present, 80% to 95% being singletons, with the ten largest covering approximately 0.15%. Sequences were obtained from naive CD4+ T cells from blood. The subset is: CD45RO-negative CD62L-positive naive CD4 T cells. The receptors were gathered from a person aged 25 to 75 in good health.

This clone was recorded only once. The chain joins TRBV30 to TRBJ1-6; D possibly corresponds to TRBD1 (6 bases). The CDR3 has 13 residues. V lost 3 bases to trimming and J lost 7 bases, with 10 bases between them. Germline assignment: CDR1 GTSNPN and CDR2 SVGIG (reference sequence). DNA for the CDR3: TGTGCCTGGAGCGACAGGTACAATTCACCCCTCCACTTT. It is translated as CAWSDRYNSPLHF.

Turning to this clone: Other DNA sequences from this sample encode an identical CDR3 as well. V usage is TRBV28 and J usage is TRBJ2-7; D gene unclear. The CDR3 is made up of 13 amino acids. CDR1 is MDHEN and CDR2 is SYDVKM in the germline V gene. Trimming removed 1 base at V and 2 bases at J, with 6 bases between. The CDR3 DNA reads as TGTGCCAGCAGTTTATCCCCTACCTACGAGCAGTACTTC. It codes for CASSLSPTYEQYF. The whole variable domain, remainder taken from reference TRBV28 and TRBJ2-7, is DVKVTQSSRYLVKRTGEKVFLECVQDMDHENMFWYRQDPGLGLRLIYFSYDVKMKEKGDIPEGYSVSREKKERFSLILESASTNQTSMYLCASSLSPTYEQYFGPGTRLTVT.

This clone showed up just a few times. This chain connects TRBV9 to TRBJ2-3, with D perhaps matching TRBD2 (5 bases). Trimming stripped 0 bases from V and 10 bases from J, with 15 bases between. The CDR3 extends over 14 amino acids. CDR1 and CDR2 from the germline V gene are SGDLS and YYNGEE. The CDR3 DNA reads TGTGCCAGCAGCGTAGCACTAGAATCCTCCTCGCAGTATTTT. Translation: CASSVALESSSQYF.

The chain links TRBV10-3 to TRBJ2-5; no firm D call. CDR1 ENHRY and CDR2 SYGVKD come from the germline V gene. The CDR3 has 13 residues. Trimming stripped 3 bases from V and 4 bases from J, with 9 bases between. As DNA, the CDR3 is TGTGCCATCAGTGACTACCCTGGAGAGACCCAGTACTTC. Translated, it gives CAISDYPGETQYF.

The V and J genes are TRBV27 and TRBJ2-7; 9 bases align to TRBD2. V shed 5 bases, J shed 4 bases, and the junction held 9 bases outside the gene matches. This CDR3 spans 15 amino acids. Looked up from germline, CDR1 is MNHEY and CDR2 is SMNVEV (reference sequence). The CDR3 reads CASSPSGTSCYEQYF. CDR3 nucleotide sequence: TGTGCCAGCAGTCCCTCCGGGACTAGCTGTTACGAGCAGTACTTC.

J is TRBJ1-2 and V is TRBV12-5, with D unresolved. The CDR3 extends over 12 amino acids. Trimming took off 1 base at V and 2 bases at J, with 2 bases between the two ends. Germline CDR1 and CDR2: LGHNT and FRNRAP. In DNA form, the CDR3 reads TGTGCTAGTGGTTTGGCGAACTATGGCTACACCTTC. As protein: CASGLANYGYTF.

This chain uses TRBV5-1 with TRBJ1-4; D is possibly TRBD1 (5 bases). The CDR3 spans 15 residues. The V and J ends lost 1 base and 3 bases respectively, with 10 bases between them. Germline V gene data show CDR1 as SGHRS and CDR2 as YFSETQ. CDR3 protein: CASSLLGVANEKLFF. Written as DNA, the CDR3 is TGCGCCAGCAGCTTGTTAGGGGTGGCTAATGAAAAACTGTTTTTT.

For the CDR3, the DNA is TGCGCCAGCAGCCTCAACAGTGCGGGGCCCCAGCATTTT. Translation gives CASSLNSAGPQHF. The rearrangement links TRBV5-1 to TRBJ1-5; no reliable D call. Germline lookup yields CDR1 SGHRS and CDR2 YFSETQ. V was pared by 4 bases and J by 9 bases, with 14 bases between. The CDR3 extends over 13 amino acids.

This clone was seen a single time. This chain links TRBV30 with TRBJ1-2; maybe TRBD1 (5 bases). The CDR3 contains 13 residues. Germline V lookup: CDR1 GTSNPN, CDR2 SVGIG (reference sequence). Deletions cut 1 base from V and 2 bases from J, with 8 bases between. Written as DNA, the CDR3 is TGTGCCTGGAGTGGACAGTCAAACTATGGCTACACCTTC. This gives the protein CAWSGQSNYGYTF.

In nucleotides, the CDR3 is TGTGCCAGCAGTTTGGGTGTGAGGACTTATGGCTACACCTTC. Its protein is CASSLGVRTYGYTF. This chain uses TRBV28 with TRBJ1-2; D gene uncertain. The CDR3 covers 14 residues. Trimming shortened V by 3 bases and J by 5 bases, and 13 bases separated the two germline ends. Germline V gives CDR1 MDHEN, CDR2 SYDVKM.